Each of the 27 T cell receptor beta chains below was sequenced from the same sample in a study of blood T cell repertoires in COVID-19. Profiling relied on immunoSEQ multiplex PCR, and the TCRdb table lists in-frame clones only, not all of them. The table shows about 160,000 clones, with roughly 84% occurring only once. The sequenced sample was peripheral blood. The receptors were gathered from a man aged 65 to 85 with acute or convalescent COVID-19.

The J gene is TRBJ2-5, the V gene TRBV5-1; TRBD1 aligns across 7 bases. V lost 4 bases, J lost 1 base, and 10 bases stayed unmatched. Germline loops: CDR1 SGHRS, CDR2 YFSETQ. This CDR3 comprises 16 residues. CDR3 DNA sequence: TGCGCCAGCAGCGAAAATCCGGGACAGTCCCAAGAGACCCAGTACTTC. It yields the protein CASSENPGQSQETQYF. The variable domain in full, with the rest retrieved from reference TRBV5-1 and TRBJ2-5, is KAGVTQTPRYLIKTRGQQVTLSCSPISGHRSVSWYQQTPGQGLQFLFEYFSETQRNKGNFPGRFSGRQFSNSRSEMNVSTLELGDSALYLCASSENPGQSQETQYFGPGTRLLVL.

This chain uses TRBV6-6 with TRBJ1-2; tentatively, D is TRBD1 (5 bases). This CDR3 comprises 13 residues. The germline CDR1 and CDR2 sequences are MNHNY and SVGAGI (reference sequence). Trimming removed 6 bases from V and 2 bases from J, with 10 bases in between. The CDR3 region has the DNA TGTGCCAGCAGCAGCGACAGAAACTATGGCTACACCTTC. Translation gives CASSSDRNYGYTF.

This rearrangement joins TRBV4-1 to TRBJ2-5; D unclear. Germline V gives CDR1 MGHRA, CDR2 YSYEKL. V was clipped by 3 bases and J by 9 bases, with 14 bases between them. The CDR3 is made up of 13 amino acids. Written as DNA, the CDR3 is TGCGCCAGCAGCCATCCTGATCAGGATCCCCAGTACTTC. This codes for CASSHPDQDPQYF.

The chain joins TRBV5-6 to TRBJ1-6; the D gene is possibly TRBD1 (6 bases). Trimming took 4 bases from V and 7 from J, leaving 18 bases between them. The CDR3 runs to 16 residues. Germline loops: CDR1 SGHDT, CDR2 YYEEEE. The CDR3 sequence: CASSLQAGQGNSPLHF. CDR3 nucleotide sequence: TGTGCCAGCAGCCTGCAGGCGGGCCAGGGGAATTCACCCCTCCACTTT.

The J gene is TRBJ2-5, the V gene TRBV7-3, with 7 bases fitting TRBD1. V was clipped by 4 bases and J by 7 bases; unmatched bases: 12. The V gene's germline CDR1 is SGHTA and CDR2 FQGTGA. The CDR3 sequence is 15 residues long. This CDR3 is CASSSGTAFGGTQYF. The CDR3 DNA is TGTGCCAGCAGCTCGGGGACAGCTTTTGGGGGGACCCAGTACTTC.

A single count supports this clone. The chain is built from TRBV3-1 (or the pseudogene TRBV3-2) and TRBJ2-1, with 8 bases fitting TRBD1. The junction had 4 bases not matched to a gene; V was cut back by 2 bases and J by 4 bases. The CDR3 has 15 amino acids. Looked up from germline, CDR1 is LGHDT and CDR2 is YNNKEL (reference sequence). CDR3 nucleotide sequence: TGTGCCAGCAGCCAACGGACAGGGACGTACAATGAGCAGTTCTTC. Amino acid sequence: CASSQRTGTYNEQFF.

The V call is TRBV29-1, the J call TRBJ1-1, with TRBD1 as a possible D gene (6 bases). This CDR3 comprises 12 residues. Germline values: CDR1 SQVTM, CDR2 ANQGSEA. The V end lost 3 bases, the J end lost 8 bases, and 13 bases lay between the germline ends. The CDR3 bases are TGCAGCGTTGATCGTAACAGGGTAGAAGCTTTCTTT. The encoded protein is CSVDRNRVEAFF.

Here the CDR3 DNA reads TGTGCCAGCAGCCAAGATAAGCCCCTAGCAGCGACAAATGGCTACACCTTC. Residues: CASSQDKPLAATNGYTF. The gene calls are TRBV3-1 (or the pseudogene TRBV3-2) and TRBJ1-2; D remains unclear. V was cut by 0 bases and J by 6 bases, with 20 bases left in between. The CDR3 is made up of 17 amino acids. Germline CDR1 LGHDT, CDR2 YNNKEL (reference sequence).

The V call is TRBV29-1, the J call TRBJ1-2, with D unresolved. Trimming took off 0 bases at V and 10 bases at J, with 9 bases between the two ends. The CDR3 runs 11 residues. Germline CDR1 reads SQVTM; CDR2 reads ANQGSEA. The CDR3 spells CSVEERRFYTF. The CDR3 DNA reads TGCAGCGTTGAAGAGCGGCGGTTCTACACCTTC.

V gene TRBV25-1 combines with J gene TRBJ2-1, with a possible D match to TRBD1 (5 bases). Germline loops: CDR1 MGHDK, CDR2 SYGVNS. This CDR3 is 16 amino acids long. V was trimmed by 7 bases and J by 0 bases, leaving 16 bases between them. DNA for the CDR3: TGTGCCAGCACTCCTCCGACAGTCAGCTCCTACAATGAGCAGTTCTTC. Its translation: CASTPPTVSSYNEQFF. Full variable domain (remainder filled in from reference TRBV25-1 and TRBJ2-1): EADIYQTPRYLVIGTGKKITLECSQTMGHDKMYWYQQDPGMELHLIHYSYGVNSTEKGDLSSESTVSRIRTEHFPLTLESARPSHTSQYLCASTPPTVSSYNEQFFGPGTRLTVL.

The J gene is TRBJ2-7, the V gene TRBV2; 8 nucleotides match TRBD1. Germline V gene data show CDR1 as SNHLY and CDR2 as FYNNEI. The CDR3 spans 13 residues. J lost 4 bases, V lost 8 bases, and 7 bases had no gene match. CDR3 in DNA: TGTGCCAGCGGGGACAGGCCTGCTTACGAGCAGTACTTC. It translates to CASGDRPAYEQYF.

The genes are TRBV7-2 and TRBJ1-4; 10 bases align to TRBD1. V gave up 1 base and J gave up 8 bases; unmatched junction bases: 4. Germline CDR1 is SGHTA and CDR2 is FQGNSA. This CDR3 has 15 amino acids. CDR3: CASSLGTGGREKLFF. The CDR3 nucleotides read TGTGCCAGCAGCTTAGGGACAGGGGGAAGAGAAAAACTGTTTTTT.

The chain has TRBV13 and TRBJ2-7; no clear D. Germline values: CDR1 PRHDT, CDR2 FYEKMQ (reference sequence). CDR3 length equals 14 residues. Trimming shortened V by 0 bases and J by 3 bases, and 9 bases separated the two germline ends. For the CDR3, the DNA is TGTGCCAGCAGCTTAGGGACTGAGAACTACGAGCAGTACTTC. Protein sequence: CASSLGTENYEQYF.

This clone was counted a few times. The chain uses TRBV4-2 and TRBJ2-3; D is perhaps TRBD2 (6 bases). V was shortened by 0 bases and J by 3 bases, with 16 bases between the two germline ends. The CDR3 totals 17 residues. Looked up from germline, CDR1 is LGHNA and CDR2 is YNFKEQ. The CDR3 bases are TGTGCCAGCAGCCAAGACCCGGAGACTAGGCAAACAGATACGCAGTATTTT. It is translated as CASSQDPETRQTDTQYF.

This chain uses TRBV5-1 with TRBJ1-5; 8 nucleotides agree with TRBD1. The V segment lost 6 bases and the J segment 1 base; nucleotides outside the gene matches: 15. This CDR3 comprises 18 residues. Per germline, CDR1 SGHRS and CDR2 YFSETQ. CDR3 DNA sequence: TGCGCCAGCACCCAGACAGGGGCCGATAGAAGGAGCAATCAGCCCCAGCATTTT. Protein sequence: CASTQTGADRRSNQPQHF.

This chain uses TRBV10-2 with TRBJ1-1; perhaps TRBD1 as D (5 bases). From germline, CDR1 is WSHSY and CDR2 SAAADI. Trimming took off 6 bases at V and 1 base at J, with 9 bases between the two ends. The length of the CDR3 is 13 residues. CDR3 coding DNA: TGCGCCAGCAGCCAAGGACAGAACACTGAAGCTTTCTTT. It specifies CASSQGQNTEAFF.

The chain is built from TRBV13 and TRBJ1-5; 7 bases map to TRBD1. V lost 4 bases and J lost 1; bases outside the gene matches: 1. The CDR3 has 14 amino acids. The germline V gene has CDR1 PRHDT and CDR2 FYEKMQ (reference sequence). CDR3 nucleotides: TGTGCCAGCAGCTCCAGGGGGAGCAATCAGCCCCAGCATTTT. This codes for CASSSRGSNQPQHF.

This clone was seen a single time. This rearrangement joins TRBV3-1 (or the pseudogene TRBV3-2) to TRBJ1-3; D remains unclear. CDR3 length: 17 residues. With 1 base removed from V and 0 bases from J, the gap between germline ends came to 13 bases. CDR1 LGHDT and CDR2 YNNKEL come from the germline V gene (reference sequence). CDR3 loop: CASSQGWAGISGNTIYF. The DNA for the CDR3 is TGTGCCAGCAGCCAAGGTTGGGCGGGAATCTCTGGAAACACCATATATTTT.

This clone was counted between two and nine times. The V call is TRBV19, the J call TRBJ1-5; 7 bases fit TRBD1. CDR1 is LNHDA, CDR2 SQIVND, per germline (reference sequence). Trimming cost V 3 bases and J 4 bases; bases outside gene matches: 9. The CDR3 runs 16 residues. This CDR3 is CASSMTGTSGNQPQHF. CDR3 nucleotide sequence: TGTGCCAGTAGTATGACAGGGACGTCCGGTAATCAGCCCCAGCATTTT.

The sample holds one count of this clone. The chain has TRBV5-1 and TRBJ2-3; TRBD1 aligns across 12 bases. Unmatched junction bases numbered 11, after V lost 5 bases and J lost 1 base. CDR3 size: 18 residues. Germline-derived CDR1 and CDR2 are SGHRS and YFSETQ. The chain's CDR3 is CASRLPGQGARGTDTQYF. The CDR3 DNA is TGCGCCAGCAGGCTACCGGGACAGGGGGCGCGGGGCACAGATACGCAGTATTTT.

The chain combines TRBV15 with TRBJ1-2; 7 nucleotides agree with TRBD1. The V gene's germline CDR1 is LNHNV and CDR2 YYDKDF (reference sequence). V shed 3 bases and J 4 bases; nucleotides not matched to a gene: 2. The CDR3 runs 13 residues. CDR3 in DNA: TGTGCCACCAGCAGGGGACAGCCCTATGGCTACACCTTC. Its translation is CATSRGQPYGYTF.

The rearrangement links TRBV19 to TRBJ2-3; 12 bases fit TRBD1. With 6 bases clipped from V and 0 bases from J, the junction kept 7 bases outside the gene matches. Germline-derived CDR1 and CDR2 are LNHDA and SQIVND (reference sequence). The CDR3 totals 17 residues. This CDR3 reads CASSSGQGAGSTDTQYF. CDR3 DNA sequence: TGTGCCAGTAGCTCGGGACAGGGGGCCGGGAGCACAGATACGCAGTATTTT.

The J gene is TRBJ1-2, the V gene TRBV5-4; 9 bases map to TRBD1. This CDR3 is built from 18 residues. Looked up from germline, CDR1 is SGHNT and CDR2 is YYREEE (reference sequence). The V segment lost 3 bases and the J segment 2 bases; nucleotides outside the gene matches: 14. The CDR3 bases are TGTGCCAGCAGCTCGGACAGGGGACTAGTAGACGAGAACTATGGCTACACCTTC. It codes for CASSSDRGLVDENYGYTF.

DNA of the CDR3: TGTGCCAGTACCACGCGGGGGCGAGGGGAAAAACTGTTTTTT. It translates to CASTTRGRGEKLFF. The chain links TRBV19 to TRBJ1-4; D might be TRBD1 (6 bases). This CDR3 comprises 14 residues. Trimming cost V 7 bases and J 8 bases, with 17 bases left between them. In germline, CDR1 is LNHDA, CDR2 SQIVND (reference sequence).

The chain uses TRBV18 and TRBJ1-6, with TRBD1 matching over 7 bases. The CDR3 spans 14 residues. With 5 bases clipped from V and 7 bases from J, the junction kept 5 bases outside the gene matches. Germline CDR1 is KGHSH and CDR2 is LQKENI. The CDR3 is CASSATGMNSPLHF. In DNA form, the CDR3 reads TGTGCCAGCTCAGCGACAGGGATGAATTCACCCCTCCACTTT.

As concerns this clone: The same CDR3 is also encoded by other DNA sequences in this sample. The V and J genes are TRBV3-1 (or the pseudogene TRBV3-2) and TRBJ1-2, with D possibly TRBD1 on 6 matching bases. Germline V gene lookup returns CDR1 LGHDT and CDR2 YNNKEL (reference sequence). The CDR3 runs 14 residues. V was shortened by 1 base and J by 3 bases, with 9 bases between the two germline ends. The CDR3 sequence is CASSQVPGDYGYTF. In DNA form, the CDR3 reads TGTGCCAGCAGCCAAGTTCCAGGGGACTATGGCTACACCTTC.

CDR3 sequence: CASSQEGRDNQPQHF. The CDR3 DNA sequence: TGTGCCAGCAGCCAAGAAGGGCGGGACAATCAGCCCCAGCATTTT. V and J are TRBV4-2 and TRBJ1-5, with no clear D. The V gene's germline CDR1 is LGHNA and CDR2 YNFKEQ. This CDR3 has 15 residues. Trimming removed 0 bases from V and 3 bases from J, with 9 bases in between.